This T cell receptor beta chain derives from a study of post-analysis software for immune sequencing data. Findings of the study overall: The normalized Chao1 diversity of multiple sclerosis patients was significantly lower than that of controls. Controls showed lower frequencies than patients for five TRBV segments, and TRBV5-6, TRBV5-1 and TRBV20-1 were among these. F measure showed strong co-clustering of same-batch samples.

This CDR3 has 17 residues. The V segment lost 3 bases and the J segment 0 bases; nucleotides outside the gene matches: 7. Looked up from germline, CDR1 is SGHTA and CDR2 is FQGNSA. In regard to this clonotype: Its antigen remains unidentified.

The authors incorporated unique molecular identifiers into the TCR beta cDNA libraries. TCRdb re-analysed the PCR reads in MiXCR, keeping a single row per CDR3 protein. The sample records some 800,000 distinct CDR3 sequences, 46% being singletons. The genes are TRBV7-2 and TRBJ2-3; 9 bases are shared with TRBD2. The sequencing sample was made of blood. The receptor comes from a girl aged 10-17 years with multiple sclerosis. The CDR3 reads CASSFRSSGTSTDTQYF. The CDR3 DNA is TGTGCCAGCAGCTTTAGGTCTAGCGGGACTAGCACAGATACGCAGTATTTT.